The 30 T cell receptor beta chains presented below share a single source sample, sequenced in a study of cytotoxic CD8 clonotypes in ibrutinib-treated CLL. Generated by immunoSEQ multiplex PCR, the TCRdb table keeps only in-frame clones and is missing some. The table has around 250,000 clones, 60% to 75% seen once. Material: PBMCs, obtained after 24 months of ibrutinib treatment. The source is a human donor with chronic lymphocytic leukemia.

This clone appeared a few times. The CDR3 DNA follows: TGTGCCAGCAGTCAGACTACAGGGTCCTATGGCTACACCTTC. Translating gives CASSQTTGSYGYTF. This chain joins TRBV6-5 and TRBJ1-2; weak D call: TRBD1 (6 bases). CDR3 length: 14 residues. The germline V gene has CDR1 MNHEY and CDR2 SVGAGI. Trimming pared 5 bases from V and 4 bases from J, leaving 14 bases between.

V is TRBV28 and J is TRBJ2-7; 7 positions match TRBD2. V dropped 6 bases and J dropped 0; count of bases not matched to a gene: 8. CDR1 MDHEN and CDR2 SYDVKM come from the germline V gene. This CDR3 has 15 amino acids. In nucleotides, the CDR3 is TGTGCCAGCAGCCAACTAGCGTTTAGCTCCTACGAGCAGTACTTC. This encodes CASSQLAFSSYEQYF.

The chain carries TRBV6-5 and TRBJ2-1; no clear D gene. Trimming took off 6 bases at V and 10 bases at J, with 13 bases between the two ends. Per germline, CDR1 MNHEY and CDR2 SVGAGI. The CDR3 spans 12 residues. The CDR3 here is CASRPPGWEQFF. The CDR3 bases are TGTGCCAGCAGACCCCCAGGTTGGGAGCAGTTCTTC.

This chain joins TRBV4-3 and TRBJ1-2, with TRBD1 as a possible D gene (5 bases). V gave up 1 base and J gave up 7 bases, with 19 bases separating them. CDR1 and CDR2 (germline): LGHNA, YSLEER. The CDR3 contains 16 residues. CDR3 coding DNA: TGCGCCAGCAGCCAAGGTCCGGACGGGGGATTAGGTGGCTACACCTTC. This gives the protein CASSQGPDGGLGGYTF.

The chain couples TRBV7-2 to TRBJ2-7; 8 bases agree with TRBD1. This CDR3 has 15 amino acids. V shed 1 base, J shed 4 bases, and the junction held 6 bases outside the gene matches. Germline V gene lookup returns CDR1 SGHTA and CDR2 FQGNSA. The chain's CDR3 is CASSLGSGGLYEQYF. CDR3 bases: TGTGCCAGCAGCTTAGGGTCAGGGGGCTTGTACGAGCAGTACTTC.

The chain carries TRBV7-9 and TRBJ2-2; D is ambiguous. Germline V lookup: CDR1 SEHNR, CDR2 FQNEAQ (reference sequence). The CDR3 runs to 16 residues. Between the trimmed V and J ends, which lost 5 bases and 4 bases, there was a span of 17 bases. For the CDR3, the DNA is TGTGCCAGCAGCCCCGCCAGTTCGCTAGTCACCGGGGAGCTGTTTTTT. As protein: CASSPASSLVTGELFF.

V gene TRBV2 combines with J gene TRBJ2-1, with 7 bases that match TRBD2. CDR1 is SNHLY and CDR2 is FYNNEI in the germline V gene. Trimming took 7 bases from V and 7 from J; bases not matched to a gene: 4. The CDR3 loop spans 12 amino acids. The DNA for the CDR3 is TGTGCCAGCACCCGGGGGGTGAATGAGCAGTTCTTC. Translated: CASTRGVNEQFF. Looking up the rest from reference TRBV2 and TRBJ2-1 gives the full variable domain: EPEVTQTPSHQVTQMGQEVILRCVPISNHLYFYWYRQILGQKVEFLVSFYNNEISEKSEIFDDQFSVERPDGSNFTLKIRSTKLEDSAMYFCASTRGVNEQFFGPGTRLTVL.

The V call is TRBV12-5, the J call TRBJ2-3, with a possible D match to TRBD2 (6 bases). The V end was cut by 7 bases, the J end by 11 bases, with 16 bases between. Germline CDR1 reads LGHNT; CDR2 reads FRNRAP. This CDR3 spans 12 amino acids. CDR3 sequence reads: CASAAGPLGQYF. In nucleotides, the CDR3 is TGTGCTAGTGCCGCGGGACCTTTGGGGCAGTATTTT.

This chain uses TRBV6-5 with TRBJ1-1; no reliable D call. Trimming pared 2 bases from V and 1 base from J, leaving 11 bases between. From germline, CDR1 is MNHEY and CDR2 SVGAGI. This CDR3 has 15 residues. This CDR3 is CASSYLRQANTEAFF. The CDR3, as DNA: TGTGCCAGCAGTTACCTCCGGCAGGCGAACACTGAAGCTTTCTTT.

This clone has a handful of counts. This chain links TRBV7-8 with TRBJ2-7; D possibly corresponds to TRBD2 (6 bases). From germline, CDR1 is SGHVS and CDR2 FQNEAQ. This CDR3 is 15 amino acids long. V gave up 8 bases and J gave up 0 bases, with 17 bases separating them. CDR3 protein: CASHGRGEVSYEQYF. As DNA, the CDR3 is TGTGCCAGCCACGGCCGCGGGGAAGTCTCCTACGAGCAGTACTTC.

This clone was seen only a few times. The rearrangement links TRBV27 to TRBJ2-2; 7 nucleotides align to TRBD1. The CDR3 is 12 amino acids. V trimming: 8 bases; J trimming: 7 bases; junction bases outside the gene matches: 4. The V gene's germline CDR1 is MNHEY and CDR2 SMNVEV (reference sequence). CDR3 coding DNA: TGTGCCAGCGGACACAGGGGCGGGGAGCTGTTTTTT. This encodes CASGHRGGELFF.

This chain uses TRBV11-2 with TRBJ2-3; D may be TRBD2 (5 bases). Germline-derived CDR1 and CDR2 are SGHAT and FQNNGV. V dropped 6 bases and J dropped 11 bases, with 15 bases sitting between them. The CDR3 extends over 12 amino acids. The CDR3 spells CASRRGPERQYF. The CDR3 coding sequence is TGTGCCAGCAGACGCGGGCCAGAAAGGCAGTATTTT.

This clone was counted only a few times. The chain carries TRBV19 and TRBJ2-2; D is unresolved. Deletions cut 8 bases from V and 5 bases from J, with 9 bases between. The CDR3 is 12 residues long. Germline assignment: CDR1 LNHDA and CDR2 SQIVND (reference sequence). The chain's CDR3 is CASQQRTGELFF. Written as DNA, the CDR3 is TGTGCCAGTCAACAGAGAACCGGGGAGCTGTTTTTT.

The chain joins TRBV2 to TRBJ1-2, with no clear D. CDR1 SNHLY and CDR2 FYNNEI come from the germline V gene. Trimming cost V 1 base and J 11 bases, with 5 bases left between them. The CDR3 runs to 10 residues. The CDR3 region has the DNA TGTGCCAGCAGTGAAGAGGCGTACACCTTC. This translates into CASSEEAYTF.

The chain uses TRBV5-1 and TRBJ2-2, with 8 bases matching TRBD1. Germline assignment: CDR1 SGHRS and CDR2 YFSETQ. This CDR3 spans 15 amino acids. V lost 7 bases and J lost 1; bases outside the gene matches: 6. CDR3 DNA: TGCGCCAGCGGGACGGGACAGGAGAACACCGGGGAGCTGTTTTTT. Translating gives CASGTGQENTGELFF.

This clone was seen more than once but under ten times. The chain couples TRBV30 to TRBJ1-5; 7 bases map to TRBD1. The germline V gene has CDR1 GTSNPN and CDR2 SVGIG (reference sequence). The length of the CDR3 is 14 residues. V dropped 4 bases and J dropped 0; count of bases not matched to a gene: 3. The CDR3 nucleotides read TGTGCCTGGAATAACAGGGGTAGCAATCAGCCCCAGCATTTT. Protein: CAWNNRGSNQPQHF.

The CDR3 loop is CASSPLEGPYEQYF. The CDR3 bases are TGTGCCAGCTCACCCCTCGAGGGGCCCTACGAGCAGTACTTC. The chain recombines TRBV18 with TRBJ2-7; D is tentatively TRBD1 or TRBD2 (5 bases each). The germline V gene encodes CDR1 KGHSH and CDR2 LQKENI. The CDR3 runs 14 residues. V was shortened by 3 bases and J by 2 bases, with 11 bases between the two germline ends.

V and J are TRBV19 and TRBJ2-1, with TRBD2 identical over 7 bases. The CDR3 extends over 16 amino acids. Germline loops: CDR1 LNHDA, CDR2 SQIVND (reference sequence). J gave up 7 bases and V 5 bases, and 14 bases lay outside the gene matches. The CDR3 DNA sequence: TGTGCCAGTAGTCCTGGGTTGCTAGCGGTGCGGAATGAGCAGTTCTTC. It codes for CASSPGLLAVRNEQFF.

The V call is TRBV11-1, the J call TRBJ2-7; D not certain. Germline V gives CDR1 SGHAT, CDR2 FQDESV (reference sequence). Trimming cost V 1 base and J 3 bases, with 10 bases left between them. This CDR3 has 14 residues. The CDR3 loop reads CASSLGRSRYEQYF. CDR3 nucleotides: TGTGCCAGCAGCTTAGGCAGGTCTCGCTACGAGCAGTACTTC.

Details on this clone: The sample carries other DNA sequences with the same CDR3. This chain links TRBV6-5 with TRBJ2-7, with no clear D. Per the germline V gene, CDR1 is MNHEY and CDR2 is SVGAGI. The CDR3 runs to 11 residues. Trimming removed 6 bases from V and 0 bases from J, with 3 bases in between. CDR3 sequence reads: CASRNSYEQYF. The DNA of the CDR3 is TGTGCCAGCAGAAACTCCTACGAGCAGTACTTC.

This clone was seen a few times. V gene TRBV30 combines with J gene TRBJ2-2; D is tentatively TRBD1 or TRBD2 (6 bases each). The V gene's germline CDR1 is GTSNPN and CDR2 SVGIG (reference sequence). The CDR3 loop spans 13 amino acids. The germline V and J ends were trimmed by 2 bases and 7 bases, with 11 bases remaining between them. CDR3: CAWSSGGVGELFF. In DNA form, the CDR3 reads TGTGCCTGGAGTTCCGGGGGCGTCGGGGAGCTGTTTTTT.

The genes are TRBV5-1 and TRBJ2-7, with TRBD2 matching 8 bases. Germline values: CDR1 SGHRS, CDR2 YFSETQ. V trimming: 5 bases; J trimming: 2 bases; junction bases outside the gene matches: 18. This CDR3 is 18 amino acids long. CDR3 in DNA: TGCGCCAGCAGTTCCGGGGGAAGCGGGAGCCCCCAAACCTACGAGCAGTACTTC. The encoded protein is CASSSGGSGSPQTYEQYF.

The chain links TRBV5-8 to TRBJ1-2; D not resolved. The length of the CDR3 is 14 residues. V shed 6 bases and J shed 8 bases, with 20 bases lying between them. Germline assignment: CDR1 SGHTS and CDR2 YDEGEE. CDR3 DNA sequence: TGTGCCAGCACCGTGGACCGCGCGCTGGGGGGCTACACCTTC. This gives the protein CASTVDRALGGYTF.

The genes are TRBV11-3 and TRBJ2-3; D ambiguous. This CDR3 region has 13 residues. Germline-derived CDR1 and CDR2 are SGHNT and YENEEA. Trimming took off 3 bases at V and 6 bases at J, with 10 bases between the two ends. CDR3 sequence (DNA): TGTGCCAGCAGCTTGGGTTTCGTGGATACGCAGTATTTT. Translating it yields CASSLGFVDTQYF.

The chain carries TRBV5-1 and TRBJ2-1, with a tentative D call TRBD2 (6 bases). CDR3 length: 13 residues. Per the germline V gene, CDR1 is SGHRS and CDR2 is YFSETQ. Trimming took 6 bases from V and 10 from J, leaving 17 bases between them. CDR3 in amino acids: CASTLTSRGEQFF. The CDR3 bases are TGCGCCAGCACGCTTACTAGCCGCGGAGAGCAGTTCTTC.

This clone was observed many times. This rearrangement joins TRBV28 to TRBJ2-1; 9 bases match TRBD2. Germline CDR1 and CDR2: MDHEN and SYDVKM. The CDR3 extends over 15 amino acids. Unmatched junction bases numbered 10, after V lost 5 bases and J lost 8 bases. The CDR3 DNA reads TGTGCCAGCAGTCCACCTAGCGGGATGATGGATGAGCAGTTCTTC. Its translation: CASSPPSGMMDEQFF. The full variable domain, rest sourced from reference TRBV28 and TRBJ2-1, is DVKVTQSSRYLVKRTGEKVFLECVQDMDHENMFWYRQDPGLGLRLIYFSYDVKMKEKGDIPEGYSVSREKKERFSLILESASTNQTSMYLCASSPPSGMMDEQFFGPGTRLTVL.

This clone came up a few times. CDR3 sequence (DNA): TGTGCCAGCAGTTCCACAGGCAGCAATCAGCCCCAGCATTTT. The encoded protein is CASSSTGSNQPQHF. The chain joins TRBV6-6 to TRBJ1-5, with D possibly being TRBD1 (5 bases). This CDR3 spans 14 amino acids. Trimming removed 4 bases from V and 1 base from J, with 8 bases in between. From germline, CDR1 is MNHNY and CDR2 SVGAGI (reference sequence).

This clone came up once. The chain is built from TRBV6-5 and TRBJ1-1; TRBD1 matches 8 bases. V lost 2 bases and J lost 3; bases outside the gene matches: 5. The CDR3 is 15 residues long. Germline values: CDR1 MNHEY, CDR2 SVGAGI. In DNA form, the CDR3 reads TGTGCCAGCAGTTACCGGACAGGGAGGGACACTGAAGCTTTCTTT. The encoded protein is CASSYRTGRDTEAFF.

The gene calls are TRBV29-1 and TRBJ2-1, with no clear D. Per germline, CDR1 SQVTM and CDR2 ANQGSEA. The CDR3 extends over 14 amino acids. V lost 0 bases and J 6 bases, leaving 12 bases between the germline ends. In nucleotides, the CDR3 is TGCAGCGTTGAAGAGGGAAGGTCGGGCAATGAGCAGTTCTTC. It translates to CSVEEGRSGNEQFF.

The CDR3 region is CASSQELGGRGGETQYF. The CDR3, as DNA: TGTGCCAGCAGCCAAGAATTAGGCGGGAGGGGGGGCGAGACCCAGTACTTC. The chain combines TRBV4-2 with TRBJ2-5; 9 bases map to TRBD2. After removal of 0 bases from V and 5 bases from J, the junction contained 10 bases not matched to a gene. The germline CDR1 and CDR2 sequences are LGHNA and YNFKEQ. The length of the CDR3 is 17 residues.